Each of the 27 T cell receptor beta chains below was sequenced from the same sample in a study of T cells after yellow fever vaccination. TCRdb re-derived calls from the 5' RACE reads in MiXCR, one entry per CDR3 protein. The data show roughly 520,000 distinct CDR3 sequences, 21% seen once. Sequencing used PBMCs, obtained about 21 days after the first yellow fever vaccination. The origin of the receptors is a man between 18 and 35 years old who received the YFV17D yellow fever vaccine.

The chain joins TRBV7-3 to TRBJ2-3, with D possibly TRBD1 on 5 matching bases. CDR3 length: 14 residues. V lost 2 bases, J lost 6 bases, and 12 bases lay in between. Germline-derived CDR1 and CDR2 are SGHTA and FQGTGA. Written as DNA, the CDR3 is TGTGCCAGCAGCTTAGACAGTCCAAGGGATACGCAGTATTTT. The encoded protein is CASSLDSPRDTQYF.

This clonotype came up a few times. The J gene is TRBJ1-1, the V gene TRBV4-1, with D perhaps matching TRBD1 (5 bases). The CDR3 runs 16 residues. CDR1 and CDR2 (germline): MGHRA, YSYEKL. Trimming stripped 5 bases from V and 1 base from J, with 17 bases between. Written as DNA, the CDR3 is TGCGCCAGCAGCAGACAGACCTTTCCTACGAACACTGAAGCTTTCTTT. Its translation is CASSRQTFPTNTEAFF.

The rearrangement links TRBV11-2 to TRBJ2-5, with TRBD2 matching over 10 bases. The CDR3 is made up of 15 amino acids. Germline lookup yields CDR1 SGHAT and CDR2 FQNNGV. Losses at the gene ends were 8 bases for V and 4 bases for J; bases not matched to a gene: 10. This CDR3 is CASGLAGVVGETQYF. The CDR3, as DNA: TGTGCCAGCGGGCTAGCGGGGGTGGTGGGAGAGACCCAGTACTTC.

This clonotype was observed once. The V gene is TRBV27, the J gene TRBJ2-1, with D possibly matching TRBD2 (5 bases). CDR1 and CDR2 (germline): MNHEY, SMNVEV (reference sequence). This CDR3 has 15 residues. V lost 7 bases and J 3 bases, leaving 16 bases between the germline ends. The chain's CDR3 is CASTQRGSLYNEQFF. The CDR3, as DNA: TGTGCCAGCACCCAACGGGGTTCGCTCTACAATGAGCAGTTCTTC.

The rearrangement joins TRBV7-9 to TRBJ2-1; no reliable D call. Trimming stripped 5 bases from V and 0 bases from J, with 14 bases between. The CDR3 totals 16 residues. CDR1 is SEHNR and CDR2 is FQNEAQ in the germline V gene (reference sequence). CDR3 residues: CASSPPGISSYNEQFF. The CDR3 DNA follows: TGTGCCAGCAGCCCGCCCGGCATCAGCTCCTACAATGAGCAGTTCTTC.

This clonotype was seen ten or more times. The V call is TRBV20-1, the J call TRBJ2-2; 11 bases fit TRBD2. CDR1 and CDR2 (germline): DFQATT, SNEGSKA (reference sequence). The CDR3 is 17 amino acids. The trim removed 2 bases at V and 0 bases at J, leaving 5 bases unmatched. The CDR3 region is CSARKPGLAANTGELFF. DNA for the CDR3: TGCAGTGCTAGAAAGCCGGGACTAGCGGCGAACACCGGGGAGCTGTTTTTT.

Worth noting for this clonotype: An end of the junction differs from the germline gene, which may be a read error. This rearrangement joins TRBV15 to TRBJ2-1; 7 bases are shared with TRBD1. CDR3 size: 14 residues. CDR1 is LNHNV, CDR2 YYDKDF, per germline (reference sequence). Here the CDR3 reads CATSTDRAHNVQFF. The CDR3 DNA is TGTGCCACCAGCACTGACAGGGCCCACAATGTGCAGTTCTTC.

This chain uses TRBV7-9 with TRBJ2-3; D possibly corresponds to TRBD1 (6 bases). The CDR3 is made up of 16 amino acids. Germline V gene sequence: CDR1 SEHNR, CDR2 FQNEAQ (reference sequence). Trimming stripped 3 bases from V and 0 bases from J, with 13 bases between. The CDR3 sequence: CASSFVVQGSTDTQYF. In DNA form, the CDR3 reads TGTGCCAGCAGCTTCGTAGTACAGGGAAGCACAGATACGCAGTATTTT.

This clonotype was observed at least ten times. This chain connects TRBV12-3 or TRBV12-4 to TRBJ2-1; 9 bases are shared with TRBD1. J gave up 8 bases and V 3 bases, and 5 bases lay outside the gene matches. The CDR3 is 14 residues long. CDR3 nucleotides: TGTGCCAGCAGTTTTCGGGACAGGGAACATGAGCAGTTCTTC. This gives the protein CASSFRDREHEQFF.

This clonotype came up a few times. This chain connects TRBV4-1 to TRBJ2-3; 8 bases are a match to TRBD2. The germline V gene has CDR1 MGHRA and CDR2 YSYEKL. V shed 4 bases, J shed 2 bases, and the junction held 5 bases outside the gene matches. The CDR3 sequence is 15 residues long. CDR3 DNA sequence: TGCGCCAGCAGCCGAGGACTAGCAAACACAGATACGCAGTATTTT. Its protein is CASSRGLANTDTQYF.

V usage is TRBV29-1 and J usage is TRBJ2-1; 9 bases align to TRBD1. Trimming at V came to 7 bases and at J to 3 bases, leaving 10 bases not matched to a gene. The CDR3 length is 15 residues. The germline CDR1 and CDR2 sequences are SQVTM and ANQGSEA. In nucleotides, the CDR3 is TGCAGCGCCCAGCTAAGGACAGGGGACTACAATGAGCAGTTCTTC. Protein: CSAQLRTGDYNEQFF.

The gene calls are TRBV20-1 and TRBJ1-1; no clear D. The CDR3 runs 12 residues. V lost 2 bases to trimming and J lost 7 bases, with 11 bases between them. The germline CDR1 and CDR2 sequences are DFQATT and SNEGSKA (reference sequence). The CDR3 nucleotides read TGCAGTGCTAGATCCGGGGTCGATGAAGCTTTCTTT. It translates to CSARSGVDEAFF.

The rearrangement joins TRBV24-1 to TRBJ2-5; weak D call: TRBD1 (6 bases). Germline V gene sequence: CDR1 KGHDR, CDR2 SFDVKD. This CDR3 has 19 residues. The V gene lost 2 bases and the J gene lost 5 bases, with 26 bases spanning the gap. This CDR3 reads CATSDSLTLNRENSETQYF. CDR3 nucleotides: TGTGCCACCAGTGATTCACTGACCCTCAACAGGGAGAATTCGGAGACCCAGTACTTC.

This chain links TRBV6-1 with TRBJ1-6, with D possibly matching TRBD1 (6 bases). Trimming cost V 10 bases and J 8 bases, with 18 bases left between them. The germline V gene has CDR1 MNHNS and CDR2 SASEGT. This CDR3 has 14 amino acids. CDR3 DNA sequence: TGTGCCACCGCTCGCCGGACAGAGTATTCACCCCTCCACTTT. Its translation: CATARRTEYSPLHF.

J is TRBJ1-6 and V is TRBV5-1; D gene uncertain. This CDR3 region has 14 residues. V shed 0 bases and J shed 7 bases, with 8 bases lying between them. Germline V gives CDR1 SGHRS, CDR2 YFSETQ. CDR3 residues: CASSLEAANSPLHF. Here the CDR3 DNA reads TGCGCCAGCAGCTTGGAGGCAGCCAATTCACCCCTCCACTTT. The variable domain in full, completed from reference TRBV5-1 and TRBJ1-6, reads KAGVTQTPRYLIKTRGQQVTLSCSPISGHRSVSWYQQTPGQGLQFLFEYFSETQRNKGNFPGRFSGRQFSNSRSEMNVSTLELGDSALYLCASSLEAANSPLHFGNGTRLTVT.

The chain recombines TRBV7-2 with TRBJ2-5; D unclear. The V and J ends lost 6 bases and 4 bases respectively, with 12 bases between them. Germline V gives CDR1 SGHTA, CDR2 FQGNSA. The CDR3 totals 13 residues. CDR3 DNA sequence: TGTGCCAGCAGGGCCCCGGGTCGAGAGACCCAGTACTTC. It yields the protein CASRAPGRETQYF.

The CDR3 coding sequence is TGTGCCAGCAGTTACCAGGCTAGGAACACCGGGGAGCTGTTTTTT. The encoded protein is CASSYQARNTGELFF. The chain couples TRBV6-5 to TRBJ2-2; D call uncertain. The ends were cut back, 2 bases at V and 1 base at J, with 8 bases in the middle. In germline, CDR1 is MNHEY, CDR2 SVGAGI. This CDR3 has 15 residues.

This clonotype occurred once. This chain joins TRBV24-1 and TRBJ2-1, with D tentatively TRBD1 (5 bases). The CDR3 is 13 amino acids. Trimming shortened V by 4 bases and J by 12 bases, and 15 bases separated the two germline ends. Germline V gene lookup returns CDR1 KGHDR and CDR2 SFDVKD. In nucleotides, the CDR3 is TGTGCCACCAGTGACACACAGGCCCCAGGGCAGTTCTTC. Its translation is CATSDTQAPGQFF.

The chain recombines TRBV5-5 with TRBJ1-2; 7 nucleotides match TRBD1. V shed 3 bases, J shed 6 bases, and the junction held 8 bases outside the gene matches. CDR1 and CDR2 (germline): SGHKS, YYEKEE (reference sequence). The CDR3 spans 14 residues. The DNA for the CDR3 is TGTGCCAGCAGCTCCCGCGACAGGGTAGATGGCTACACCTTC. Translation gives CASSSRDRVDGYTF.

The J gene is TRBJ2-5, the V gene TRBV5-1, with 10 nucleotides matching TRBD2. Germline V gene data show CDR1 as SGHRS and CDR2 as YFSETQ. Trimming at V came to 2 bases and at J to 0 bases, leaving 4 bases not matched to a gene. The CDR3 extends over 16 amino acids. This CDR3 reads CASSFVAGGDQETQYF. Written as DNA, the CDR3 is TGCGCCAGCAGCTTCGTAGCGGGGGGAGACCAAGAGACCCAGTACTTC.

This clonotype was picked up a small number of times. The CDR3 coding sequence is TGTGCCAGCAGCCATGACAGCTTTTTAGGCGAGCTGTTTTTT. As protein: CASSHDSFLGELFF. V is TRBV7-3 and J is TRBJ2-2; D is possibly TRBD1 (5 bases). From germline, CDR1 is SGHTA and CDR2 FQGTGA. V lost 5 bases, J lost 11 bases, and 18 bases lay in between. This CDR3 region has 14 residues.

V gene TRBV7-6 combines with J gene TRBJ2-3; tentative D call: TRBD2 (5 bases). The CDR3 is 15 amino acids. The V gene's germline CDR1 is SGHVS and CDR2 FNYEAQ. Trimming removed 0 bases at V and 3 bases at J, with 10 bases between. CDR3 nucleotides: TGTGCCAGCAGCTTAGCCGTGACTATGACAGATACGCAGTATTTT. Translation gives CASSLAVTMTDTQYF.

Only one count was recorded for this clonotype. This sequence joins TRBV5-4 and TRBJ1-1, with a possible D match to TRBD1 (6 bases). Germline CDR1 and CDR2: SGHNT and YYREEE (reference sequence). V gave up 3 bases and J gave up 1 base, with 16 bases separating them. This CDR3 comprises 16 residues. The CDR3 DNA follows: TGTGCCAGCAGCTGGGCCCAGGGGACGGGGAACACTGAAGCTTTCTTT. Protein product: CASSWAQGTGNTEAFF.

This clonotype was seen more than once but under ten times. This CDR3 reads CSANRDPYEQYF. As DNA, the CDR3 is TGCAGTGCCAACAGGGACCCATACGAGCAGTACTTC. The chain is built from TRBV20-1 and TRBJ2-7, with D perhaps TRBD1 (6 bases). Trimming took 6 bases from V and 4 from J, leaving 13 bases between them. There are 12 residues in the CDR3. Germline V CDR1 and CDR2: DFQATT, SNEGSKA (reference sequence).

The J gene is TRBJ2-3, the V gene TRBV20-1, with TRBD2 matching 8 bases. The CDR3 spans 15 residues. V lost 6 bases and J lost 0; bases outside the gene matches: 8. Germline CDR1 DFQATT, CDR2 SNEGSKA (reference sequence). The CDR3 DNA sequence: TGCAGTGCCGCCCGCGGGGGGACTAGCACAGATACGCAGTATTTT. Translation: CSAARGGTSTDTQYF.

For this clonotype: At one end the junction does not follow the germline gene, possibly because of a read error. In DNA, the CDR3 is TGCAGTGCTAGTCCCGGGACCGAGTCTCTATCACCCATCCACTTT. This gives the protein CSASPGTESLSPIHF. The V and J genes are TRBV20-1 and TRBJ1-6; weak D call: TRBD1 (5 bases). CDR3 length equals 15 residues. Germline CDR1 reads DFQATT; CDR2 reads SNEGSKA (reference sequence).

The chain carries TRBV20-1 and TRBJ2-1; D may correspond to TRBD1 or TRBD2 (6 bases each). Germline CDR1 is DFQATT and CDR2 is SNEGSKA (reference sequence). This CDR3 has 15 residues. The V gene lost 3 bases and the J gene lost 1 base, with 13 bases spanning the gap. The CDR3 region has the DNA TGCAGTGCTAGCGGGGGCCGAAGGTCCTACAATGAGCAGTTCTTC. It specifies CSASGGRRSYNEQFF.